The source of this T cell receptor beta chain is a study of human T cells and chemical hapten exposure. From germline, CDR1 is KGHSH and CDR2 LQKENI. CDR3 size: 15 residues. With 0 bases removed from V and 3 bases from J, the gap between germline ends came to 12 bases. TCRdb called the RACE reads again in MiXCR, with one record for every CDR3 protein. Here the sample spans around 110,000 distinct CDR3 sequences, around an eighth being singletons. Time point reported: patch test 1, 2 weeks after DPC sensitization. Documented treatment: therapeutic diphenylcyclopropenone sensitization with weekly scalp DPC. Each patch-test visit's blood sample preceded patch application.

The chain recombines TRBV18 with TRBJ2-7; a weak D match, TRBD2 (6 bases). The TCR was taken from a woman in her forties or fifties with alopecia areata. Some clones in this sample may be carry-over from other donors' samples. The sample was whole blood, taken in connection with sensitization to the hapten diphenylcyclopropenone (DPC). In DNA, the CDR3 is TGTGCCAGCTCACCACCGGCGGGAATACTCTACGAGCAGTACTTC. This sequence encodes CASSPPAGILYEQYF.